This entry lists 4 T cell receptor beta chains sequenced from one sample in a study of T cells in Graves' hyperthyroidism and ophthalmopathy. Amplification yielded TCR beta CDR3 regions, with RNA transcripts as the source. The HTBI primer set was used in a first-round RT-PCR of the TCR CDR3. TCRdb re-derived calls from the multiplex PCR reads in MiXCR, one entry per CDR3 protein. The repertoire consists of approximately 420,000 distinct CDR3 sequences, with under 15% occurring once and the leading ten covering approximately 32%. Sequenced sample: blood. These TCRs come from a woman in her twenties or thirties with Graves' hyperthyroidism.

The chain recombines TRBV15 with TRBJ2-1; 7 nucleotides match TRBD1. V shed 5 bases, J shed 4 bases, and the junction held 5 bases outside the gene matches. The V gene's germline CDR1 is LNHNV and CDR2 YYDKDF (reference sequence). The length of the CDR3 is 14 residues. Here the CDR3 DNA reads TGTGCCACCAGCCTTCTACAGGGGTACAATGAGCAGTTCTTC. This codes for CATSLLQGYNEQFF.

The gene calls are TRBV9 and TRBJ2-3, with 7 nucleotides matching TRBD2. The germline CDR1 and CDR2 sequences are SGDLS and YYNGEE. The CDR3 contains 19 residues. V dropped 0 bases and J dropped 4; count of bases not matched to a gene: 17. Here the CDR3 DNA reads TGTGCCAGCAGCGTAGAGAGTTTGGGGGGGTTCCTCACCCCAGATACGCAGTATTTT. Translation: CASSVESLGGFLTPDTQYF.

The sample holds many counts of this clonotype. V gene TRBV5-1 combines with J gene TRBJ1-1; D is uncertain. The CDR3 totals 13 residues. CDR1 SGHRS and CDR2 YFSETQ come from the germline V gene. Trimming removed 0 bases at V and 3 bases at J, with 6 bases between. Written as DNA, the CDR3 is TGCGCCAGCAGCTTGGGGTGGGACACTGAAGCTTTCTTT. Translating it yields CASSLGWDTEAFF.

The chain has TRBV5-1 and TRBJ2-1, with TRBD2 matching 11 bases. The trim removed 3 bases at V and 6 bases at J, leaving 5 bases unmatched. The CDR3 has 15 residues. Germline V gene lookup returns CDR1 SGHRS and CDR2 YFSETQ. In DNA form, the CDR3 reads TGCGCCAGCAGCTCACTAGCGGGAGTAGGCAATGAGCAGTTCTTC. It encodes CASSSLAGVGNEQFF.